Below, 32 T cell receptor beta chains from the same sample are listed, as sequenced in a study of human T cells and chemical hapten exposure. One entry per CDR3 protein results from TCRdb running MiXCR on the RACE reads. The repertoire holds more than 35,000 distinct CDR3 sequences, with 5.5% to 7.5% as singletons. Noted time point: patch test 1, 2 weeks after DPC sensitization. Regarding treatment: therapeutic diphenylcyclopropenone sensitization with weekly scalp DPC. It was unfractionated whole blood from which total RNA was extracted. The sequenced sample was whole blood, obtained in connection with sensitization to the hapten diphenylcyclopropenone (DPC). The receptors shown here come from a woman between 25 and 40 years old with alopecia areata. Some clones in this sample may be carry-over from other donors' samples.

V is TRBV6-6 and J is TRBJ1-5; the D gene is possibly TRBD1 (6 bases). The CDR3 consists of 13 residues. Germline loops: CDR1 MNHNY, CDR2 SVGAGI (reference sequence). V lost 8 bases, J lost 7 bases, and 15 bases lay in between. The CDR3 loop is CASGVRGGQPQHF. CDR3 nucleotide sequence: TGTGCCAGCGGGGTCAGGGGTGGCCAGCCCCAGCATTTT.

This clonotype showed up just a few times. J is TRBJ2-5 and V is TRBV28, with TRBD1 matching over 7 bases. With 2 bases clipped from V and 5 bases from J, the junction kept 8 bases outside the gene matches. Germline CDR1 and CDR2: MDHEN and SYDVKM. This CDR3 has 15 amino acids. CDR3 nucleotide sequence: TGTGCCAGCAGTTTAGGGGGAGAAGGGGGCGAGACCCAGTACTTC. The encoded protein is CASSLGGEGGETQYF.

In its sample, this clonotype was seen many times. The chain uses TRBV12-3 or TRBV12-4 and TRBJ1-5; D uncertain. The CDR3 spans 14 residues. Trimming took 7 bases from V and 4 from J, leaving 14 bases between them. CDR3 DNA sequence: TGTGCCAGCACCTTTGGTGGGCAAAATCAGCCCCAGCATTTT. Its protein is CASTFGGQNQPQHF.

In its sample, this clonotype was seen many times. The chain combines TRBV12-3 or TRBV12-4 with TRBJ2-7; D is ambiguous. Trimming pared 0 bases from V and 1 base from J, leaving 10 bases between. The CDR3 consists of 15 residues. The CDR3 region has the DNA TGTGCCAGCAGTTTAGCGCTCGTCGGGTCCTACGAGCAGTACTTC. Translating gives CASSLALVGSYEQYF.

The genes are TRBV28 and TRBJ2-4; 11 positions match TRBD1. Germline loops: CDR1 MDHEN, CDR2 SYDVKM. V lost 5 bases to trimming and J lost 12 bases; unmatched junction nucleotides: 18. CDR3 length: 17 amino acids. This CDR3 reads CASSPFKGQGEKGAQYF. For the CDR3, the DNA is TGTGCCAGCAGTCCGTTCAAGGGACAGGGGGAAAAGGGAGCTCAGTACTTC.

The chain has TRBV6-1 and TRBJ2-1; TRBD1 agrees at 9 bases. Germline CDR1 reads MNHNS; CDR2 reads SASEGT. CDR3 length equals 14 residues. After removal of 6 bases from V and 6 bases from J, the junction contained 6 bases not matched to a gene. The CDR3 DNA follows: TGTGCCAGCAGGGACAGGGGTTTGGGCAATGAGCAGTTCTTC. Protein product: CASRDRGLGNEQFF.

In DNA form, the CDR3 reads TGCAGTGCTAGAGGTCTAGGGGACAGTGGTACAGATACGCAGTATTTT. Residues: CSARGLGDSGTDTQYF. The chain has TRBV20-1 and TRBJ2-3; 7 bases fit TRBD1. The V gene's germline CDR1 is DFQATT and CDR2 SNEGSKA (reference sequence). Germline trimming cut 1 base from V and 3 bases from J; bases unmatched to any gene: 10. The CDR3 length is 16 residues.

In its sample, this clonotype was seen a few times. This sequence joins TRBV9 and TRBJ2-2; TRBD1 matches at 7 bases. Germline V gene lookup returns CDR1 SGDLS and CDR2 YYNGEE. CDR3 size: 14 residues. J was trimmed by 1 base and V by 3 bases; bases with no gene match: 0. CDR3 amino acids: CASSGTGNTGELFF. CDR3 coding DNA: TGTGCCAGCAGCGGGACAGGGAACACCGGGGAGCTGTTTTTT.

This clonotype was found a few times. The V gene is TRBV27, the J gene TRBJ1-1; D may be TRBD1 (6 bases). Trimming cost V 4 bases and J 4 bases, with 16 bases left between them. The CDR3 sequence is 15 residues long. Germline values: CDR1 MNHEY, CDR2 SMNVEV (reference sequence). CDR3 region: CASSSWTAPGTEAFF. For the CDR3, the DNA is TGTGCCAGCAGTTCTTGGACAGCCCCGGGCACTGAAGCTTTCTTT.

In this sample, this clonotype turned up many times. The chain joins TRBV5-1 to TRBJ1-6; TRBD1 matches 12 bases. Germline CDR1 and CDR2: SGHRS and YFSETQ. There are 16 residues in the CDR3. The V segment lost 3 bases and the J segment 9 bases; nucleotides outside the gene matches: 7. The CDR3 sequence: CASSYTGTGGSSPLHF. The CDR3 region has the DNA TGCGCCAGCAGCTATACCGGGACAGGGGGCAGTTCACCCCTCCACTTT.

This clonotype was seen many times. This chain links TRBV5-1 with TRBJ1-1, with TRBD1 as a possible D gene (6 bases). V lost 2 bases and J 8 bases, leaving 13 bases between the germline ends. The CDR3 extends over 13 amino acids. The germline gives CDR1 SGHRS, CDR2 YFSETQ. Here the CDR3 reads CASSLPGALEAFF. CDR3 sequence (DNA): TGCGCCAGCAGCTTACCAGGGGCCCTAGAAGCTTTCTTT.

This clonotype was counted ten times or more. The rearrangement joins TRBV20-1 to TRBJ2-3; weak D call: TRBD2 (5 bases). This CDR3 region has 14 residues. Between the trimmed V and J ends, which lost 0 bases and 5 bases, there was a span of 12 bases. In germline, CDR1 is DFQATT, CDR2 SNEGSKA (reference sequence). For the CDR3, the DNA is TGCAGTGCTAGAGACCGGGGATTGAGAGATACGCAGTATTTT. It translates to CSARDRGLRDTQYF.

The chain is built from TRBV7-2 and TRBJ1-2; 7 positions match TRBD1. The J segment lost 0 bases and the V segment lost 1 base, leaving 11 bases of the junction unmatched. The CDR3 sequence is 18 residues long. Germline assignment: CDR1 SGHTA and CDR2 FQGNSA. The chain's CDR3 is CASSLVEGARLANYGYTF. Written as DNA, the CDR3 is TGTGCCAGCAGCTTAGTGGAGGGGGCTCGATTAGCTAACTATGGCTACACCTTC.

This clonotype was counted between two and nine times. The rearrangement uses TRBV6-2 or TRBV6-3 and TRBJ2-2; D may be TRBD1 or TRBD2 (5 bases each). Trimming stripped 5 bases from V and 1 base from J, with 17 bases between. In germline, CDR1 is MNHEY, CDR2 SVGEGT. This CDR3 is built from 17 residues. The CDR3 sequence is CASSPRDARRNTGELFF. CDR3 coding DNA: TGTGCCAGCAGTCCCCGGGACGCCCGACGGAACACCGGGGAGCTGTTTTTT.

This clonotype was detected ten times or more. The genes are TRBV28 and TRBJ2-3; 11 nucleotides match TRBD2. Trimming removed 4 bases from V and 3 bases from J; junction bases left unmatched: 9. This CDR3 spans 17 amino acids. Germline V lookup: CDR1 MDHEN, CDR2 SYDVKM. This CDR3 reads CASSSSLAGGETDTQYF. The CDR3 DNA follows: TGTGCCAGCAGTTCTTCCCTAGCGGGGGGCGAGACAGATACGCAGTATTTT.

This chain connects TRBV6-5 to TRBJ2-5; possible D gene TRBD1, 6 bases. The V end lost 6 bases, the J end lost 2 bases, and 16 bases lay between the germline ends. Germline lookup yields CDR1 MNHEY and CDR2 SVGAGI. CDR3 length equals 15 residues. The CDR3 region is CASRDEGVPQETQYF. DNA for the CDR3: TGTGCCAGCAGGGATGAGGGGGTTCCGCAAGAGACCCAGTACTTC.

This clonotype was detected a few times. The rearrangement links TRBV5-1 to TRBJ2-3; D remains unclear. The CDR3 consists of 13 residues. Trimming removed 0 bases at V and 2 bases at J, with 4 bases between. Germline V gene sequence: CDR1 SGHRS, CDR2 YFSETQ. The CDR3 DNA follows: TGCGCCAGCAGCTTGGAAATCACAGATACGCAGTATTTT. This encodes CASSLEITDTQYF.

This clonotype was observed at least ten times. The chain is built from TRBV7-9 and TRBJ2-2; possible D gene TRBD2, 6 bases. The CDR3 is made up of 17 amino acids. The germline gives CDR1 SEHNR, CDR2 FQNEAQ (reference sequence). V was pared by 5 bases and J by 1 base, with 17 bases between. The CDR3, as DNA: TGTGCCAGCAGCCAATATCGCGGGGCGATGAACACCGGGGAGCTGTTTTTT. Amino acid sequence: CASSQYRGAMNTGELFF.

The J gene is TRBJ1-2, the V gene TRBV3-1; D remains unclear. V was shortened by 1 base and J by 3 bases, with 15 bases between the two germline ends. This CDR3 has 16 amino acids. The V gene's germline CDR1 is LGHDT and CDR2 YNNKEL (reference sequence). CDR3 residues: CASSQGVSYNHYGYTF. The CDR3 DNA reads as TGTGCCAGCAGCCAAGGGGTCAGCTACAACCACTATGGCTACACCTTC.

Ten or more counts support this clonotype. J is TRBJ1-6 and V is TRBV7-2; D may be TRBD1 (6 bases). The CDR3 is made up of 13 amino acids. Germline CDR1 and CDR2: SGHTA and FQGNSA. Trimming removed 8 bases from V and 7 bases from J, with 12 bases in between. CDR3 region: CASRGARNSPLHF. The DNA of the CDR3 is TGTGCCAGCCGGGGGGCGCGCAATTCACCCCTCCACTTT.

This clonotype was counted between two and nine times. The rearrangement uses TRBV5-1 and TRBJ2-7, with 9 bases matching TRBD1. The length of the CDR3 is 18 residues. The trim removed 4 bases at V and 2 bases at J, leaving 16 bases unmatched. CDR1 is SGHRS, CDR2 YFSETQ, per germline. CDR3 nucleotide sequence: TGCGCCAGCAGCATGGCGGTCGGGACAGGGTTAGGGACCTACGAGCAGTACTTC. Protein product: CASSMAVGTGLGTYEQYF.

The V gene is TRBV11-3, the J gene TRBJ2-1; D remains unclear. The CDR3 consists of 17 residues. The ends were cut back, 5 bases at V and 0 bases at J, with 17 bases in the middle. Germline loops: CDR1 SGHNT, CDR2 YENEEA. The CDR3 is CASSPRLGLSSYNEQFF. The CDR3 nucleotides are TGTGCCAGCAGCCCACGGTTAGGGTTGAGCTCCTACAATGAGCAGTTCTTC.

This chain links TRBV18 with TRBJ2-3, with D maybe TRBD1 (5 bases). V dropped 2 bases and J dropped 3 bases, with 18 bases sitting between them. Germline CDR1 is KGHSH and CDR2 is LQKENI. This CDR3 spans 17 amino acids. The chain's CDR3 is CASSPIGPQGWTDTQYF. The DNA for the CDR3 is TGTGCCAGCTCACCAATCGGCCCCCAGGGTTGGACAGATACGCAGTATTTT.

This clonotype was seen at least ten times. The rearrangement uses TRBV28 and TRBJ1-1, with TRBD1 identical over 7 bases. In germline, CDR1 is MDHEN, CDR2 SYDVKM. The junction had 3 bases not matched to a gene; V was cut back by 4 bases and J by 1 base. This CDR3 has 14 amino acids. The DNA of the CDR3 is TGTGCCAGCAGTTGGGGGACAGCGAACACTGAAGCTTTCTTT. It is translated as CASSWGTANTEAFF.

This clonotype showed up just a few times. The chain recombines TRBV10-3 with TRBJ2-3; 8 bases are shared with TRBD2. In germline, CDR1 is ENHRY, CDR2 SYGVKD. The CDR3 consists of 16 residues. Trimming took 2 bases from V and 2 from J; bases not matched to a gene: 6. The CDR3 region is CAISEQRGSSTDTQYF. The DNA of the CDR3 is TGTGCCATCAGTGAGCAGCGGGGGTCCTCCACAGATACGCAGTATTTT.

This clonotype has just a few counts. The rearrangement joins TRBV10-3 to TRBJ2-7, with 7 bases aligning to TRBD1. Germline V gene data show CDR1 as ENHRY and CDR2 as SYGVKD. The CDR3 length is 16 residues. Germline trimming cut 4 bases from V and 7 bases from J; bases unmatched to any gene: 16. CDR3 region: CAISGLSGQSLREQYF. The CDR3 bases are TGTGCCATCAGTGGACTGTCGGGACAGTCTCTACGGGAGCAGTACTTC.

This clonotype was found a few times. The CDR3 DNA reads as TGTGCCAGCAGCCTAGCGGGGCCCGATACCTACGAGCAGTACTTC. It specifies CASSLAGPDTYEQYF. This chain connects TRBV11-2 to TRBJ2-7; TRBD2 matches 9 bases. Trimming took 5 bases from V and 2 from J; bases not matched to a gene: 7. The germline V gene has CDR1 SGHAT and CDR2 FQNNGV. This CDR3 contains 15 residues.

The V and J genes are TRBV20-1 and TRBJ2-7; D is possibly TRBD1 (5 bases). This CDR3 has 11 residues. CDR1 is DFQATT and CDR2 is SNEGSKA in the germline V gene (reference sequence). The V gene lost 3 bases and the J gene lost 2 bases, with 5 bases spanning the gap. CDR3 protein: CSARGPYEQYF. In DNA form, the CDR3 reads TGCAGTGCTAGGGGGCCCTACGAGCAGTACTTC.

This clonotype has a count of ten or more. The chain uses TRBV7-2 and TRBJ2-7, with 9 bases aligning to TRBD2. Per germline, CDR1 SGHTA and CDR2 FQGNSA. This CDR3 region has 15 residues. J gave up 0 bases and V 1 base, and 1 base lay outside the gene matches. This CDR3 is CASSLEAGGSYEQYF. CDR3 nucleotides: TGTGCCAGCAGCTTAGAAGCGGGGGGCTCCTACGAGCAGTACTTC.

CDR3 nucleotide sequence: TGTGCCAGCAGTGAAAGGACAGATGAATACGAGCAGTACTTC. It encodes CASSERTDEYEQYF. V gene TRBV6-2 or TRBV6-3 combines with J gene TRBJ2-7; the D gene is possibly TRBD1 (6 bases). Germline CDR1 MNHEY, CDR2 SVGEGT. The CDR3 is 14 residues long. Trimming left V 5 bases short and J 4 bases short, with 15 bases between.

This clonotype was found a few times. The J gene is TRBJ2-1, the V gene TRBV12-3 or TRBV12-4; 9 bases are shared with TRBD2. J gave up 3 bases and V 1 base, and 4 bases lay outside the gene matches. CDR3 length equals 16 residues. The CDR3, as DNA: TGTGCCAGCAGTTTAGGGGCGGGGGGGCTCTACAATGAGCAGTTCTTC. Protein product: CASSLGAGGLYNEQFF.

This clonotype was seen a handful of times. The chain employs TRBV28 and TRBJ1-6; no definite D call. Germline V gene lookup returns CDR1 MDHEN and CDR2 SYDVKM. Trimming stripped 11 bases from V and 3 bases from J, with 14 bases between. This CDR3 has 14 residues. CDR3 sequence reads: CACSGENYNSPLHF. The DNA of the CDR3 is TGTGCCTGCTCGGGAGAAAACTATAATTCACCCCTCCACTTT.